Following are 5 T cell receptor beta chains from one sample sequenced in a study of cytomegalovirus exposure and HLA in healthy donors. PCR amplification relied on 60 Vbeta primers (plus 13 Jbeta primers). The method was immunoSEQ multiplex PCR; TCRdb's version includes in-frame clones alone and lacks a portion of them. In the table there are around 190,000 clones, about 78% of which are singletons. Sequenced input: PBMCs. These TCRs come from a woman between 25 and 40 years old in good health and CMV-seronegative.

The V and J genes are TRBV9 and TRBJ2-1; D perhaps matches TRBD2 (6 bases). Germline CDR1 and CDR2: SGDLS and YYNGEE. This CDR3 region has 16 residues. V lost 4 bases to trimming and J lost 0 bases, with 14 bases between them. In nucleotides, the CDR3 is TGTGCCAGCAGCCTTGTCGCTAGCGTCTCCTACAATGAGCAGTTCTTC. Translating gives CASSLVASVSYNEQFF.

This clone was recorded once. J is TRBJ2-3 and V is TRBV9; tentative D call: TRBD2 (7 bases). V was shortened by 0 bases and J by 2 bases, with 16 bases between the two germline ends. CDR1 is SGDLS, CDR2 YYNGEE, per germline. This CDR3 contains 17 residues. The CDR3 DNA reads TGTGCCAGCAGCGTAGATCACATGGCGGGGGCCACAGATACGCAGTATTTT. Translated: CASSVDHMAGATDTQYF.

The V call is TRBV29-1, the J call TRBJ2-7, with 10 bases matching TRBD1. CDR3 length: 13 amino acids. Per the germline V gene, CDR1 is SQVTM and CDR2 is ANQGSEA. V gave up 1 base and J gave up 7 bases; unmatched junction bases: 4. CDR3 amino acids: CSVEARDRGEQYF. DNA for the CDR3: TGCAGCGTTGAAGCCCGGGACAGGGGAGAGCAGTACTTC.

The table lists this clone with a few counts. The rearrangement links TRBV19 to TRBJ2-2; D is unresolved. Trimming took 3 bases from V and 4 from J, leaving 3 bases between them. CDR1 and CDR2 (germline): LNHDA, SQIVND (reference sequence). This CDR3 contains 12 residues. CDR3 DNA: TGTGCCAGTAGTATCTCCACCGGGGAGCTGTTTTTT. This codes for CASSISTGELFF.

The chain recombines TRBV30 with TRBJ1-1; D gene uncertain. With 4 bases removed from V and 6 bases from J, the gap between germline ends came to 15 bases. Germline CDR1 and CDR2: GTSNPN and SVGIG (reference sequence). CDR3 length: 13 residues. The CDR3 reads CAWTTLMRPEAFF. CDR3 bases: TGTGCCTGGACTACCCTCATGAGGCCTGAAGCTTTCTTT.